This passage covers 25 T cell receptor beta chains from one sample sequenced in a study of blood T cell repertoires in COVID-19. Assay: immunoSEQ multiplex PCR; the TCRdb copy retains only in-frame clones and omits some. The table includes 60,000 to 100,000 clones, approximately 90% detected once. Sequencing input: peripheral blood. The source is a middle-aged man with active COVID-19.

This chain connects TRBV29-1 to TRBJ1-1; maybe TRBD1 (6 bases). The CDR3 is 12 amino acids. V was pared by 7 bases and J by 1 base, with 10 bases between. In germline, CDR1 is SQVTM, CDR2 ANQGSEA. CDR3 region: CSAGARNTEAFF. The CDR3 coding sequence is TGCAGCGCGGGGGCCCGGAACACTGAAGCTTTCTTT. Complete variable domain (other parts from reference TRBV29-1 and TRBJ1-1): SAVISQKPSRDICQRGTSLTIQCQVDSQVTMMFWYRQQPGQSLTLIATANQGSEATYESGFVIDKFPISRPNLTFSTLTVSNMSPEDSSIYLCSAGARNTEAFFGQGTRLTVV.

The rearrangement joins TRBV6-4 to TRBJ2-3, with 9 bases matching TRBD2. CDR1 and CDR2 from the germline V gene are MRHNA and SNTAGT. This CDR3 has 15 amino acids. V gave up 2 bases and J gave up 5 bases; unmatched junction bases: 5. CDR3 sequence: CASSDIAGVLDTQYF. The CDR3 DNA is TGTGCCAGCAGTGACATAGCGGGAGTTCTAGATACGCAGTATTTT.

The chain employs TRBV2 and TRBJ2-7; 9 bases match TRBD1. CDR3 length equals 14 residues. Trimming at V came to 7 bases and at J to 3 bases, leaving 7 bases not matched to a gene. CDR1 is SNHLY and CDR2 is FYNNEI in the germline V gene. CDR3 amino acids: CASMGTGWDYEQYF. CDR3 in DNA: TGTGCCAGCATGGGGACAGGGTGGGACTACGAGCAGTACTTC.

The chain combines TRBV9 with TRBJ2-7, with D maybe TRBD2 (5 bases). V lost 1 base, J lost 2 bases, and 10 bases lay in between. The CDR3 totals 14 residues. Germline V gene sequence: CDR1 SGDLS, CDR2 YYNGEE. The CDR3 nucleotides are TGTGCCAGCAGCGTACGGACTGGGGCCTACGAGCAGTACTTC. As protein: CASSVRTGAYEQYF.

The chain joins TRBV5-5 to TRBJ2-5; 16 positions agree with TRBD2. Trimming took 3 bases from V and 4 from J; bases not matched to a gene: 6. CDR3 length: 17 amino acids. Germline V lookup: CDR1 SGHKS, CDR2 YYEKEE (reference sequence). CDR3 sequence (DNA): TGTGCCAGCAGCTCGGGACTAGCGGGAGGGATTCGAGAGACCCAGTACTTC. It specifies CASSSGLAGGIRETQYF.

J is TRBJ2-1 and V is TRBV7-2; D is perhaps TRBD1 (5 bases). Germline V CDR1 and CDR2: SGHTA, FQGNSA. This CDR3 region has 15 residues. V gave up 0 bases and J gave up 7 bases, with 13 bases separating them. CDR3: CASSLATQGWNEQFF. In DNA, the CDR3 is TGTGCCAGCAGCTTAGCTACGCAGGGCTGGAATGAGCAGTTCTTC.

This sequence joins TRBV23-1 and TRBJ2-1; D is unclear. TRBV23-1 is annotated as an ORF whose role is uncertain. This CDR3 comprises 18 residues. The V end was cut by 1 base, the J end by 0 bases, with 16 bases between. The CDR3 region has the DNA TGCGCCAGCAGTCAATGTAACTTTCCGAAACGCTCCTACAATGAGCAGTTCTTC. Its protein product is CASSQCNFPKRSYNEQFF.

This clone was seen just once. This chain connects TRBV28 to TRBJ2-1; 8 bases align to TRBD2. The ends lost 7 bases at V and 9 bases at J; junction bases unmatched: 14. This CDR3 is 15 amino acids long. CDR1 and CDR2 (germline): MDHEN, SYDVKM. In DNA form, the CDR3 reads TGTGCCAGCACCCAAATGTTATTCAGCGGGAGTGAGCAGTTCTTC. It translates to CASTQMLFSGSEQFF.

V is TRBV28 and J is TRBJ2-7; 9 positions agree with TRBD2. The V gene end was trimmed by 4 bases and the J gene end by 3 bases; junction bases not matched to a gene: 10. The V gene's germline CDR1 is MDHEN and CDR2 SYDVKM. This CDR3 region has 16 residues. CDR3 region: CASSSAPGLAIYEQYF. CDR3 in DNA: TGTGCCAGCAGTTCGGCACCGGGACTAGCTATCTACGAGCAGTACTTC.

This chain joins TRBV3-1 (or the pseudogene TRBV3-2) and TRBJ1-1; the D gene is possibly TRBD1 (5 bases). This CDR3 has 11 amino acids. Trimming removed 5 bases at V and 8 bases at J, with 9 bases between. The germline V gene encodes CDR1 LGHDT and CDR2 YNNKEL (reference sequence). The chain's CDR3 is CASSWGEEAFF. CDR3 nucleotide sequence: TGTGCCAGCAGCTGGGGGGAGGAAGCTTTCTTT.

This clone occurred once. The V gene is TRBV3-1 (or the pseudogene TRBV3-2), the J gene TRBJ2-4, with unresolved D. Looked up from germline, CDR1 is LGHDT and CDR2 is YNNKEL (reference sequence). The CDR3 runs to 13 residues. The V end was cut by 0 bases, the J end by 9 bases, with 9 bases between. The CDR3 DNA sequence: TGTGCCAGCAGCCAAGATAGAGGCGCCATTCAGTACTTC. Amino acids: CASSQDRGAIQYF.

The CDR3 loop reads CASSSGTGEYEQYF. The CDR3 coding sequence is TGCGCCAGCAGTTCCGGGACAGGGGAATACGAGCAGTACTTC. The gene calls are TRBV5-1 and TRBJ2-7, with 10 bases fitting TRBD1. Germline V gene sequence: CDR1 SGHRS, CDR2 YFSETQ. There are 14 residues in the CDR3. Trimming took 5 bases from V and 4 from J; bases not matched to a gene: 6.

The CDR3 bases are TGCGCCAGCAGCTTGACTACCCTCCCAGTCCCCTACAATGAGCAGTTCTTC. Translating it yields CASSLTTLPVPYNEQFF. The V gene is TRBV5-1, the J gene TRBJ2-1, with D hard to call. The V gene lost 1 base and the J gene lost 2 bases, with 16 bases spanning the gap. The CDR3 is 17 residues long. The germline CDR1 and CDR2 sequences are SGHRS and YFSETQ.

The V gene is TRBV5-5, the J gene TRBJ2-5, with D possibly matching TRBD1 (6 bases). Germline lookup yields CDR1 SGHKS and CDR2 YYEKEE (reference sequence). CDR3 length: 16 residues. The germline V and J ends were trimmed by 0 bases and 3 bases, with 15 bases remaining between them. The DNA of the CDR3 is TGTGCCAGCAGCTTGGGACCCGGGACAACGAAAGAGACCCAGTACTTC. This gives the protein CASSLGPGTTKETQYF.

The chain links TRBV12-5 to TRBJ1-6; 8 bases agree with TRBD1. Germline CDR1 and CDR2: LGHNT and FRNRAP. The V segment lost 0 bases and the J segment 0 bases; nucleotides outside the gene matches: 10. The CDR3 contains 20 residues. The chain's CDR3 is CASGLVRDRPYSSYNSPLHF. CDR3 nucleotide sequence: TGTGCTAGTGGTTTGGTCAGGGACAGGCCCTACAGCTCCTATAATTCACCCCTCCACTTT.

For the CDR3, the DNA is TGTGCCAGCAGCCAAGATACGGGTGGCACCGGGGAGCTGTTTTTT. This gives the protein CASSQDTGGTGELFF. J is TRBJ2-2 and V is TRBV3-1 (or the pseudogene TRBV3-2); D remains unclear. CDR3 length equals 15 residues. Trimming shortened V by 0 bases and J by 4 bases, and 9 bases separated the two germline ends. The germline gives CDR1 LGHDT, CDR2 YNNKEL (reference sequence).

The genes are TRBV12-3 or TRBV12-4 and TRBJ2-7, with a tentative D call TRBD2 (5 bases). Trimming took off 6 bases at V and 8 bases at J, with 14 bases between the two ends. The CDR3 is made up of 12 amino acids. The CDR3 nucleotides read TGTGCCAGCAGCCTAGGACTGGTTCAGCAGTACTTC. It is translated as CASSLGLVQQYF.

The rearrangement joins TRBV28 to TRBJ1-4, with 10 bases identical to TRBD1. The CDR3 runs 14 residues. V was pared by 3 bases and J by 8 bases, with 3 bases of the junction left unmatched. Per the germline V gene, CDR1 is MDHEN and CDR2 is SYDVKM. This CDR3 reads CASSLTGGAEKLFF. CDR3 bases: TGTGCCAGCAGTTTGACAGGGGGCGCGGAAAAACTGTTTTTT.

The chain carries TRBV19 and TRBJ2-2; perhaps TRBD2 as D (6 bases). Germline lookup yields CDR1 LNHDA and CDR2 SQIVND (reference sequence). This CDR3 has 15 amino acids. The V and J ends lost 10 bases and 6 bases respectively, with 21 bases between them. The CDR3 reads CATTSGRGLAGELFF. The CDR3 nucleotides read TGTGCCACCACCTCGGGTCGGGGACTTGCCGGGGAGCTGTTTTTT.

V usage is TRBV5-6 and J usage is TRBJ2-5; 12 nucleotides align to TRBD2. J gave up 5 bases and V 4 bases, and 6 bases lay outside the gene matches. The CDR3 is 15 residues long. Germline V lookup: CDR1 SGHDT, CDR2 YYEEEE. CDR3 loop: CASSTGLAGRETQYF. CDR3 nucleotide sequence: TGTGCCAGCAGCACCGGACTAGCGGGGAGGGAGACCCAGTACTTC. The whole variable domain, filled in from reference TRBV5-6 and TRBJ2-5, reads DAGVTQSPTHLIKTRGQQVTLRCSPKSGHDTVSWYQQALGQGPQFIFQYYEEEERQRGNFPDRFSGHQFPNYSSELNVNALLLGDSALYLCASSTGLAGRETQYFGPGTRLLVL.

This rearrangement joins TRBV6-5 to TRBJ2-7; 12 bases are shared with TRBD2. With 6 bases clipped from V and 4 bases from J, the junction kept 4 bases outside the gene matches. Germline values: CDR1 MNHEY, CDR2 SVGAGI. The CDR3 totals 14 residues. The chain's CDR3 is CASRLAGGPYEQYF. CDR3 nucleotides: TGTGCCAGCAGACTAGCGGGGGGTCCTTACGAGCAGTACTTC.

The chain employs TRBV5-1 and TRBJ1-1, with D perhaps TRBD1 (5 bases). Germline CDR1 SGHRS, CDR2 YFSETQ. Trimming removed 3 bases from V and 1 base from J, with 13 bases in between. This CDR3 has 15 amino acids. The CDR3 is CASSSTQGRNTEAFF. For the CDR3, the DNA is TGCGCCAGCAGCTCGACGCAGGGCCGGAACACTGAAGCTTTCTTT.

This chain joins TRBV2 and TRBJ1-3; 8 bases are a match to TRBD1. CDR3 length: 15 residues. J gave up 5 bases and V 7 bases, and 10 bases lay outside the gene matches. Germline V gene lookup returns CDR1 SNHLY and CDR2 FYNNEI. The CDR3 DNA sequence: TGTGCCAGCACCCCGGGTCGGACAGGGAGAAACACCATATATTTT. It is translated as CASTPGRTGRNTIYF.

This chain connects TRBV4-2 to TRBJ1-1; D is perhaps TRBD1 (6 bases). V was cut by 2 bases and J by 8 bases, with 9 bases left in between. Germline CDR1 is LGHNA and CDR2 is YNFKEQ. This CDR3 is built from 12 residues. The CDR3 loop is CASSQRGGEAFF. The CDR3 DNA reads TGTGCCAGCAGCCAACGGGGGGGCGAAGCTTTCTTT.

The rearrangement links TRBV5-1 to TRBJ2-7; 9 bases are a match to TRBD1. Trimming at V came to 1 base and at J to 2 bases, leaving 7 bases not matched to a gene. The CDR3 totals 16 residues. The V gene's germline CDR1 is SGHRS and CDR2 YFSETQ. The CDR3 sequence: CASSLNHGTGPYEQYF. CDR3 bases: TGCGCCAGCAGCTTGAATCACGGGACAGGGCCCTACGAGCAGTACTTC.